These 17 T cell receptor beta chains share one sample of origin, sequenced in a study of CD8+CD57+ T cells in acquired aplastic anemia. For CDR3 and TCR beta VDJ profiling, genomic DNA was the template used. Using its own MiXCR run on the reads, TCRdb lists one record per CDR3 protein. This table holds 250,000 to 300,000 distinct CDR3 sequences, 50% to 70% found once. Sequences were obtained from sorted CD4+, CD8+, or CD8+CD57+ T cells (not recorded which) from PBMCs. The source is a human donor with severe aplastic anemia or a healthy control (not recorded which).

In the case of this clonotype: The limits of the CDR3 on the DNA are not certain, so only TCRdb's listed CDR3 is given. This rearrangement joins TRBV9 to TRBJ1-5. CDR1 and CDR2 from the germline V gene are SGDLS and YYNGEE. The CDR3 is 18 residues long, ends included. CDR3 region: CASSPGLRAVLRAGHQHF.

The rearrangement uses TRBV2 and TRBJ2-5; 7 bases map to TRBD1. Trimming cost V 1 base and J 9 bases; bases outside gene matches: 8. Germline CDR1 is SNHLY and CDR2 is FYNNEI. CDR3 length equals 14 residues. The CDR3 DNA follows: TGTGCCAGCAGTGAAGGACAGGGTGGACAGCCCCAGTACTTC. Translation gives CASSEGQGGQPQYF.

This chain connects TRBV7-2 to TRBJ2-3; tentatively, D is TRBD2 (5 bases). V was trimmed by 4 bases and J by 11 bases, leaving 22 bases between them. Looked up from germline, CDR1 is SGHTA and CDR2 is FQGNSA. The CDR3 spans 15 residues. Written as DNA, the CDR3 is TGTGCCAGCAGCTCCCGGACTGCCTCCTACAATGAGCAGTATTTT. This sequence encodes CASSSRTASYNEQYF.

The sample holds many counts of this clonotype. CDR3 sequence: CASSRTGNSNQPQHF. The CDR3 DNA follows: TGTGCCAGCAGTCGGACAGGGAATAGCAATCAGCCCCAGCATTTT. This sequence joins TRBV6-1 and TRBJ1-5; 8 bases match TRBD1. The V and J ends lost 5 bases and 0 bases, in that order; junction bases with no gene match: 3. This CDR3 is built from 15 residues. CDR1 and CDR2 (germline): MNHNS, SASEGT.

This clonotype was detected many times. The CDR3 region is CASRRGLSGANVLTF. The CDR3 bases are TGTGCCAGCAGACGGGGCCTCTCTGGGGCCAACGTCCTGACTTTC. The V gene is TRBV9, the J gene TRBJ2-6; the D call may be TRBD1 or TRBD2 (5 bases each). Looked up from germline, CDR1 is SGDLS and CDR2 is YYNGEE. Trimming shortened V by 5 bases and J by 0 bases, and 9 bases separated the two germline ends. The CDR3 is 15 residues long.

Concerning this clonotype itself: A read error is likely, as this CDR3 ends without the conserved phenylalanine or tryptophan. The limits of the CDR3 on the DNA are not certain, so only TCRdb's listed CDR3 is given. The chain is built from TRBV19 and TRBJ1-6. CDR1 is LNHDA and CDR2 is SQIVND in the germline V gene (reference sequence). The CDR3 numbers 8 amino acids, ends counted. This CDR3 reads CASSIDSS.

This rearrangement joins TRBV7-4 to TRBJ2-3; 9 nucleotides line up with TRBD2. V gave up 6 bases and J gave up 2 bases; unmatched junction bases: 9. The CDR3 spans 16 residues. Germline assignment: CDR1 SGHVT and CDR2 SQSDAQ. The CDR3 reads CASRVAGGRITDTQYF. CDR3 DNA: TGTGCCAGCAGAGTCGCGGGGGGGCGTATCACAGATACGCAGTATTTT.

This chain connects TRBV24-1 to TRBJ1-2; D is uncertain. Deletions cut 6 bases from V and 4 bases from J, with 11 bases between. This CDR3 spans 13 amino acids. The germline V gene encodes CDR1 KGHDR and CDR2 SFDVKD. The CDR3 DNA sequence: TGTGCCACCAGTTTTCACGGTAGCTATGGCTACACCTTC. Amino acid sequence: CATSFHGSYGYTF.

V usage is TRBV19 and J usage is TRBJ2-7; D may be TRBD1 or TRBD2 (6 bases each). The V gene's germline CDR1 is LNHDA and CDR2 SQIVND (reference sequence). V was pared by 3 bases and J by 3 bases, with 12 bases between. The length of the CDR3 is 14 residues. The CDR3 region has the DNA TGTGCCAGTAGTATCGCCGGGGGCAGCTACGAGCAGTACTTC. It yields the protein CASSIAGGSYEQYF.

The sample holds a few counts of this clonotype. This sequence may be a read error, since a much larger clone differs from it by one base. The CDR3 here is CASSYLDRVTYNGQFF. The CDR3 bases are TGTGCCAGCAGTTACCTGGACAGGGTTACCTACAATGGGCAGTTCTTC. The rearrangement joins TRBV6-6 to TRBJ2-1; 8 bases are a match to TRBD1. CDR1 and CDR2 (germline): MNHNY, SVGAGI (reference sequence). This CDR3 has 16 amino acids.

To note about this clonotype: Possible read error: a much larger clone is one base away. The chain combines TRBV6-5 with TRBJ2-1; D might be TRBD1 or TRBD2, each matching 6 bases. With 5 bases removed from V and 5 bases from J, the gap between germline ends came to 16 bases. Germline values: CDR1 MNHEY, CDR2 SVGAGI. There are 15 residues in the CDR3. CDR3 DNA sequence: TGTGCCAGCAGTCTCCCGGCGAGGGGGGACAATGAGCAGTTCTTC. It yields the protein CASSLPARGDNEQFF.

The J gene is TRBJ2-7, the V gene TRBV10-3; TRBD1 aligns across 7 bases. This CDR3 comprises 14 residues. J lost 7 bases, V lost 6 bases, and 12 bases had no gene match. CDR1 is ENHRY, CDR2 SYGVKD, per germline. CDR3 sequence: CAIRPDRALGEQYF. The CDR3 bases are TGTGCCATCAGACCCGACAGGGCTCTCGGTGAGCAGTACTTC.

The chain uses TRBV10-3 and TRBJ1-2; the D is unclear. Deletions cut 0 bases from V and 4 bases from J, with 9 bases between. CDR3 length: 14 amino acids. Germline CDR1 and CDR2: ENHRY and SYGVKD. The CDR3 is CAISESSSSYGYTF. The CDR3 DNA sequence: TGTGCCATCAGTGAGTCGAGTTCATCCTATGGCTACACCTTC.

At least ten counts were recorded for this clonotype. The chain has TRBV7-8 and TRBJ1-6; D remains ambiguous. V shed 5 bases and J shed 9 bases, with 11 bases lying between them. This CDR3 region has 13 residues. Germline CDR1 is SGHVS and CDR2 is FQNEAQ. In DNA form, the CDR3 reads TGTGCCAGCAGCCAGGTTGCCGGTTCACCCCTCCACTTT. Its translation: CASSQVAGSPLHF.

This clonotype was seen many times. The chain uses TRBV19 and TRBJ1-6; D is unresolved. CDR3 length: 14 residues. Germline V gives CDR1 LNHDA, CDR2 SQIVND (reference sequence). The ends were cut back, 10 bases at V and 4 bases at J, with 14 bases in the middle. The DNA of the CDR3 is TGTGCCACGGCGTCCCTGGGTTATAATTCACCCCTCCACTTT. Its translation: CATASLGYNSPLHF.

This clonotype has only one observation. The genes are TRBV7-3 and TRBJ2-1; 13 nucleotides line up with TRBD2. The CDR3 is 16 residues long. The V gene's germline CDR1 is SGHTA and CDR2 FQGTGA. V shed 7 bases, J shed 3 bases, and the junction held 6 bases outside the gene matches. Here the CDR3 DNA reads TGTGCCAGCAAACTAGCGGGAGGGGGGGGCTACAATGAGCAGTTCTTC. It yields the protein CASKLAGGGGYNEQFF.

The V call is TRBV6-2 or TRBV6-3, the J call TRBJ2-3; D is uncertain. V lost 5 bases to trimming and J lost 1 base, with 19 bases between them. The CDR3 contains 17 residues. Germline V gene data show CDR1 as MNHEY and CDR2 as SVGEGT. The CDR3 loop is CASSNGLGNPRTDTQYF. CDR3 sequence (DNA): TGTGCCAGCAGTAATGGGCTAGGGAACCCTCGCACAGATACGCAGTATTTT.